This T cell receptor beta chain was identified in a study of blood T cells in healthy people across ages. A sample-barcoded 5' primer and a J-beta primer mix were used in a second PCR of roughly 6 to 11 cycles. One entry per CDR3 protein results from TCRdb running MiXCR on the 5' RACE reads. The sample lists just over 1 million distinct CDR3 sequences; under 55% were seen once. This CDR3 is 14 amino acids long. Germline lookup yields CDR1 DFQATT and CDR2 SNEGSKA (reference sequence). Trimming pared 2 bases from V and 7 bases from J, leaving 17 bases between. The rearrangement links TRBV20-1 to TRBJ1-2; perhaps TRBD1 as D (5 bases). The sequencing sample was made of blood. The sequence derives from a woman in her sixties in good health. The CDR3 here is CSARIGRAGSGYTF. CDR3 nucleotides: TGCAGTGCTAGAATTGGTCGGGCAGGGAGTGGCTACACCTTC.